This entry features one TCR beta chain sequence. The table lists this clone with many counts. Its cognate antigen has yet to be identified. The read gets to within 3 residues of the CDR3 end, and the germline J gene fills in the rest. Other nucleotide sequences from this sample produce the same CDR3. This record comes from a study of T cell clonality in common variable immunodeficiency (dated by TCRdb to between 2014 and 2016). Results the study describes overall, beyond this receptor: CVID TCRbeta sequences were reported to have fewer deletions and N-nucleotide insertions and to lack highly modified clones with 13 or more V deletions. Fewer TCRbeta clones were shared among CVID subjects than among healthy controls (p < 0.0001). Patient heterogeneity within the CVID cohort put limits on correlating repertoire features with clinical complications. Increased TCRbeta clonality was found in CVID subjects compared with healthy controls (t-test p = 0.018), with the increase being most characteristic of about a third of subjects. According to the authors, figuring out what caused the increased clonality in CVID would require sequencing the repertoires of T cell subpopulations. Although equal DNA input was used, an average of approximately 82,000 unique sequences per sample was obtained for controls, compared with some 30,000 for CVID samples.

For sequencing, equivalent amounts of genomic DNA were input from CVID and control samples. For every sample, a 60 bp segment covering the rearranged TCRbeta CDR3 region was amplified and then sequenced. The immunoSEQ assay, a bias-corrected multiplex PCR combined with high-throughput sequencing, was used to amplify TCRbeta. The source study handled its data this way. Each unique nucleotide sequence was treated as a clone and annotated with V, D and J genes, copy number and frequency. Sequences were labeled productive if in frame, and non-productive if out of frame or containing stop codons. Clonality was calculated from Shannon's entropy as previously described. The predicted amino acid sequences of productive clones were used to derive the mean CDR3 Kyte-Doolittle hydropathy. Hierarchical clustering of scaled V gene usage was performed with the R hclust function using Manhattan distance and complete linkage. Sharing of clones by CDR3 amino acid sequence was evaluated through resampling of 12 repertoires per group over 100 rounds. The repertoires were searched for around 65 published EBV-specific and some 250 published CMV-specific TCRbeta sequences. A couple of CVID samples yielding fewer than 10,000 sequences were excluded from analysis, leaving approximately 46 CVID repertoires. TCRdb stores this immuneACCESS table with in-frame sequences only. Part of the clones is absent; in the studies checked, under half of the shortfall reflects unresolved V genes, and no reason is known for the rest. V and J calls and clone size come straight from that table; D and trimming were deduced from the DNA. This sample has 40,000 to 55,000 clones, none of them a singleton. The ten largest clones add up to 10% of the sample.

Both CVID patients and healthy controls were predominantly of Caucasian heritage. From each donor, about 4.5 to 8.5 ml of heparinized peripheral whole blood was collected. TCRbeta CDR3 repertoires were sequenced from genomic DNA of adults with common variable immune deficiency (CVID) and healthy adult controls. The control group comprised approximately 22 healthy adult volunteers, about 12 female and around ten male, aged about 20 to 70 years with a mean age of approximately 31. Diluted blood was density-centrifuged over Hypaque 1077 or Ficoll-Paque to isolate peripheral blood mononuclear cells. Genomic DNA was obtained from unsorted mononuclear cells through either Qiagen column purification or a centrifugation-based method. The CDR3 holds 15 amino acids from the cysteine to the phenylalanine. The DNA covers only part of the CDR3, 36 bases in frame from base 1. Compared with germline, V lacks 1 base and J lacks 3 bases; bases without a gene match: 3. According to the germline V gene, CDR1 reads LGHNA and CDR2 reads YNFKEQ.

This chain joins TRBV4-2 to TRBJ2-3; TRBD2 fits 8 bases in the junction. Sequenced: peripheral blood mononuclear cells. This clonotype was obtained from a person between 18 and 70 years old in good health. The covered CDR3 bases are TGTGCCAGCAGCCAAGCGGGGGGGCCAACAGATACG. Translated, this is CASSQAGGPTDT. In full, the CDR3 is CASSQAGGPTDTQYF.